The clone carrying this T cell receptor beta chain was observed many times. The germline gene is not matched at one end of the junction; a read error may be the cause. Via MiXCR, TCRdb re-called the RACE reads, giving one row per CDR3 protein. The sample lists around 34,000 distinct CDR3 sequences; 5% to 7% were seen once. Time point described: patch test 1, 2 weeks after DPC sensitization. This sample's treatment: therapeutic diphenylcyclopropenone sensitization with weekly scalp DPC. Whole blood, unfractionated, served as the material for total RNA extraction. These data originate in a study of human T cells and chemical hapten exposure. Study overall: Sensitization employed 2% DPC on about 2 cm by about 2 cm of upper inner arm skin.

CDR3 size: 14 residues. CDR1 is LNHDA and CDR2 is SQIVND in the germline V gene (reference sequence). The receptor was derived from a woman aged 25 to 39 with alopecia areata. Some clones in this sample may be carry-over from other donors' samples. Here the sequenced sample was whole blood, taken in connection with sensitization to the hapten diphenylcyclopropenone (DPC). This rearrangement joins TRBV19 to TRBJ2-3, with TRBD2 as a possible D gene (6 bases). The CDR3 DNA sequence: TGTGCCAGTAGTTCGACCGGGAGCACGGATACGCAGTATTTT. This encodes CASSSTGSTDTQYF.